Listed below are T cell receptor beta chains from one sample, sequenced in a study of OX40 agonist ivuxolimab in advanced cancers. Here immunoSEQ multiplex PCR was the method, and the copy in TCRdb shows in-frame clones only, minus some. The data hold about 63,000 clones, with over 80% observed a single time. The sample in question was CD4+ or CD8+ T cells sorted from blood, obtained in a trial of the OX40 agonist ivuxolimab. The source is an adult with an advanced solid tumor such as melanoma, head and neck, liver or kidney cancer. Both conserved end residues are part of each CDR3. D genes are given only for firm matches. Some rows have no size entry. The others give once, few or many, or a class for an expanded clone.

D	V	size	J	CDR3	DNA
.	TRBV5-6	.	TRBJ1-1	CASSLLFSGPNTEAFF	TGTGCCAGCAGCTTATTATTTTCGGGGCCGAACACTGAAGCTTTCTTT
TRBD1	TRBV2	.	TRBJ1-3	CASSLLSGTGVLEGSGNTIYF	TGTGCCAGCAGTCTTCTCTCCGGGACAGGGGTTTTAGAAGGTTCTGGAAACACCATATATTTT
.	TRBV11-2	.	TRBJ1-2	CASSLVLYGYTF	TGTGCCAGCAGCTTAGTTCTCTATGGCTACACCTTC
.	TRBV27	.	TRBJ1-5	CASSLVGGSNSNQPQHF	TGTGCCAGCAGTTTAGTAGGGGGGTCGAATAGCAATCAGCCCCAGCATTTT
TRBD1	TRBV6-1	once	TRBJ2-1	CASSEGQGGNEQFF	TGTGCCAGCAGTGAGGGACAGGGTGGCAATGAGCAGTTCTTC
.	TRBV7-3	once	TRBJ2-6	CASSLGARISGANVLTF	TGTGCCAGCAGCTTAGGGGCGCGCATCTCTGGGGCCAACGTCCTGACTTTC
.	TRBV2	once	TRBJ2-7	CASRTTESSYEQYF	TGTGCCAGCAGAACGACAGAAAGCTCCTACGAGCAGTACTTC
TRBD2	TRBV9	once	TRBJ2-1	CASSVEPGLAADEQFF	TGTGCCAGCAGCGTGGAGCCGGGACTAGCGGCGGATGAGCAGTTCTTC
TRBD1	TRBV5-1	.	TRBJ1-5	CASSLATGGRGNQPQHF	TGCGCCAGCAGCTTGGCAACAGGGGGAAGGGGCAATCAGCCCCAGCATTTT
.	TRBV28	once	TRBJ1-1	CASTLRGSEAFF	TGTGCCAGCACCCTTCGGGGATCTGAAGCTTTCTTT
TRBD1	TRBV19	.	TRBJ1-5	CASSMGTASNQPQHF	TGTGCCAGTAGTATGGGGACAGCCAGCAATCAGCCCCAGCATTTT
.	TRBV7-6	.	TRBJ1-1	CASSSRQGGTEAFF	TGTGCCAGCAGCTCCCGGCAGGGCGGCACTGAAGCTTTCTTT
.	TRBV7-8	.	TRBJ2-3	CASSFVTVGVNTQYF	TGTGCCAGCAGCTTCGTTACGGTCGGGGTAAATACGCAGTATTTT
.	TRBV7-3	.	TRBJ2-3	CASSASGYGGGRDTQYF	TGTGCCAGCAGCGCCTCGGGGTATGGCGGGGGCCGGGATACGCAGTATTTT
.	TRBV5-4	.	TRBJ1-2	CASSLWGGMGLDYGYTF	TGTGCCAGCAGCTTGTGGGGAGGGATGGGGCTCGACTATGGCTACACCTTC
.	TRBV6-5	.	TRBJ2-1	CASSYNSYNEQFF	TGTGCCAGCAGTTACAACAGCTACAATGAGCAGTTCTTC
.	TRBV4-3	.	TRBJ2-2	CASSQNTYFTGELFF	TGCGCCAGCAGCCAGAACACCTACTTCACCGGGGAGCTGTTTTTT
.	TRBV18	.	TRBJ2-5	CASSPPYQETQYF	TGTGCCAGCTCACCACCGTACCAAGAGACCCAGTACTTC
TRBD1	TRBV27	.	TRBJ2-3	CASSADDRVPTDTQYF	TGTGCCAGCAGCGCCGACGACAGGGTCCCCACAGATACGCAGTATTTT
.	TRBV11-3	.	TRBJ2-5	CASSVPGQETQYF	TGTGCCAGCAGCGTACCGGGCCAAGAGACCCAGTACTTC
.	TRBV9	.	TRBJ2-7	CASSVEQAPTYEQYF	TGTGCCAGCAGCGTAGAACAGGCTCCTACCTACGAGCAGTACTTC
.	TRBV5-1	.	TRBJ2-3	CASSLTPGRSDTQYF	TGCGCCAGCAGCTTGACGCCGGGGAGATCAGATACGCAGTATTTT
.	TRBV6-5	.	TRBJ2-3	CASSLTVLTDTQYF	TGTGCCAGCAGCCTGACAGTCCTCACAGATACGCAGTATTTT
.	TRBV5-5	.	TRBJ2-5	CASTISGYYQETQYF	TGTGCCAGCACCATCTCAGGGTACTACCAAGAGACCCAGTACTTC
.	TRBV2	once	TRBJ2-7	CASSEAPRGGAYEQYF	TGTGCCAGCAGTGAAGCACCTAGGGGGGGCGCCTACGAGCAGTACTTC
.	TRBV28	.	TRBJ1-3	CASSLGTGPDGNTIYF	TGTGCCAGCAGTTTAGGAACAGGGCCGGACGGAAACACCATATATTTT
TRBD1	TRBV19	.	TRBJ1-1	CASSIDGQGNTEAFF	TGTGCCAGTAGTATAGACGGACAGGGGAACACTGAAGCTTTCTTT